This T cell receptor beta chain stems from a study of blood T cells in healthy people across ages. Study findings and constraints: It was held that diversity estimates obtained from one million T cells represented underestimates.

The second PCR ran roughly 6 to 11 cycles with a sample-barcoded 5' primer and J-beta primers. At least 2.5 million CDR3-containing paired-end reads were obtained per sample. TCRdb recomputed calls from the 5' RACE reads with MiXCR, one row per CDR3 protein. This sample has fewer than 700,000 distinct CDR3 sequences, with around 41% found just once. About this clonotype: The antigen is unknown. Mismatch with germline at one junction end may stem from a read error.

Germline V gene sequence: CDR1 SQVTM, CDR2 ANQGSEA. The CDR3 is made up of 14 amino acids. Each donor's blood draw was 8.5 to 10 milliliters of peripheral blood. The chain joins TRBV29-1 to TRBJ1-5; TRBD1 agrees at 8 bases. This TCR derives from a man older than 75 in good health. Input material: blood. The CDR3 DNA reads TGCAGCGTTGCGCAGGGGGCGAGCAAGCAGCCCCAGCATTTT. Its protein product is CSVAQGASKQPQHF.